The 5 T cell receptor beta chains below were found in one sample sequenced in a study of circulating tumor DNA in untreated peripheral T-cell lymphoma (dated by TCRdb to the early 2020s). To prepare the library, the immunoSEQ multiplex PCR assay was applied. TCRdb took this table from immuneACCESS and kept in-frame rearrangements with V and J called. Such tables lack part of the clones; where checked against another copy, unresolved V genes explain under half of the gap, and the rest is unexplained. The sample table shows some 7,300 clones, and approximately 76% are seen once. Of the sample, approximately 15% falls within the top ten clones. The source material was tumor tissue. The source of these receptors is a human donor with peripheral T-cell lymphoma.

This clone is labeled as medium-sized (0.01 to 0.1%). The gene calls are TRBV6-8 and TRBJ2-3, with 8 bases that match TRBD1. With V trimmed by 5 bases and J by 3 bases, 7 bases remained unmatched. This CDR3 region has 15 residues. Germline loops: CDR1 MNHGY, CDR2 SAAAGT. The CDR3 region has the DNA TGTGCCAGCAGTGGAGGACAGGGTTTGACAGATACGCAGTATTTT. Protein sequence: CASSGGQGLTDTQYF.

This clone turned up a few times. The chain couples TRBV15 to TRBJ2-1; D is possibly TRBD2 (6 bases). The V gene's germline CDR1 is LNHNV and CDR2 YYDKDF (reference sequence). The CDR3 has 14 residues. V lost 5 bases to trimming and J lost 1 base, with 9 bases between them. Here the CDR3 DNA reads TGTGCCACCAGCGGGGGGAGTTCCTACAATGAGCAGTTCTTC. Protein: CATSGGSSYNEQFF. The full variable domain, with the rest looked up from reference TRBV15 and TRBJ2-1, is DAMVIQNPRYQVTQFGKPVTLSCSQTLNHNVMYWYQQKSSQAPKLLFHYYDKDFNNEADTPDNFQSRRPNTSFCFLDIRSPGLGDTAMYLCATSGGSSYNEQFFGPGTRLTVL.

The chain links TRBV19 to TRBJ2-6; weak D call: TRBD1 (6 bases). The CDR3 runs to 16 residues. Trimming removed 3 bases from V and 3 bases from J, with 12 bases in between. Per the germline V gene, CDR1 is LNHDA and CDR2 is SQIVND (reference sequence). CDR3 sequence reads: CASSMPQGFGANVLTF. The CDR3 DNA reads TGTGCCAGTAGTATGCCACAGGGTTTTGGGGCCAACGTCCTGACTTTC.

This chain joins TRBV28 and TRBJ2-1, with 7 bases aligning to TRBD2. V lost 4 bases to trimming and J lost 1 base; unmatched junction nucleotides: 16. The germline gives CDR1 MDHEN, CDR2 SYDVKM. This CDR3 spans 19 amino acids. CDR3 bases: TGTGCCAGCAGTTCTGGCGTTCTCGGACTAGGCGGTTCCTACAATGAGCAGTTCTTC. Protein product: CASSSGVLGLGGSYNEQFF.

The genes are TRBV4-1 and TRBJ1-1, with 7 bases matching TRBD1. After removal of 1 base from V and 6 bases from J, the junction contained 8 bases not matched to a gene. The CDR3 has 15 amino acids. Germline V gene sequence: CDR1 MGHRA, CDR2 YSYEKL. Written as DNA, the CDR3 is TGCGCCAGCAGCCAAGGGGCAGGGGGACCCCCTGAAGCTTTCTTT. As protein: CASSQGAGGPPEAFF.